This T cell receptor (beta chain) is drawn from a study of T cell responses to AZD1222 COVID-19 vaccine. Study-level background: The study pooled second doses at about 4 or about 12 weeks.

TCRdb keeps only in-frame clones here, not all; method: immunoSEQ multiplex PCR. The table lists fewer than 90,000 clones, roughly 87% of them singletons, with 24% in the top ten. The V and J ends lost 3 bases and 2 bases respectively, with 15 bases between them. The germline V gene has CDR1 DFQATT and CDR2 SNEGSKA (reference sequence). The CDR3 is made up of 15 amino acids. Study-wide points: At 160-218 and 743-854, vaccine-associated CD4 TCRs were dominant, and they spanned spike. Just a handful of AZD1222 recipients were seropositive at baseline.

With regard to this clone: The antigen is undetermined.

The origin of this receptor is an adult in good health. The material sequenced was peripheral blood, taken on day 0 of AZD1222 vaccination. This sequence joins TRBV20-1 and TRBJ2-3; D remains unclear. CDR3: CSASHSSAYTDTQYF. The CDR3 nucleotides read TGCAGTGCTAGTCACTCCTCAGCATACACAGATACGCAGTATTTT.